This paragraph reports one T cell receptor (beta chain). Its specificity is unknown. The entry originates in a study of cytomegalovirus exposure and HLA in healthy donors. General study findings and limits: Researchers catalogued roughly 150 TCR beta chains as cytomegalovirus-associated. Later analysis indicated greater clonal expansion among HLA-associated TCR beta chains than among equally common other chains. There were some V segments, including TRBV6-2 and TRBV6-3, excluded as indistinguishable.

Germline values: CDR1 SGHNT, CDR2 YENEEA. V was shortened by 5 bases and J by 1 base, with 12 bases between the two germline ends. The CDR3 length is 14 residues. This PCR relied on a set of 60 Vbeta primers and 13 Jbeta primers. Libraries were prepared by immunoSEQ multiplex PCR; TCRdb keeps only in-frame clonotypes and omits some of them. The sample consists of roughly 120,000 clones, 80% of them appearing once. Sequenced input: PBMCs. J is TRBJ2-7 and V is TRBV11-3, with D maybe TRBD1 (6 bases). This clonotype originated in a male donor in good health and CMV-seronegative. In nucleotides, the CDR3 is TGTGCCAGCAGCCCTAATCAGGGGTCCTACGAGCAGTACTTC. Its translation: CASSPNQGSYEQYF.